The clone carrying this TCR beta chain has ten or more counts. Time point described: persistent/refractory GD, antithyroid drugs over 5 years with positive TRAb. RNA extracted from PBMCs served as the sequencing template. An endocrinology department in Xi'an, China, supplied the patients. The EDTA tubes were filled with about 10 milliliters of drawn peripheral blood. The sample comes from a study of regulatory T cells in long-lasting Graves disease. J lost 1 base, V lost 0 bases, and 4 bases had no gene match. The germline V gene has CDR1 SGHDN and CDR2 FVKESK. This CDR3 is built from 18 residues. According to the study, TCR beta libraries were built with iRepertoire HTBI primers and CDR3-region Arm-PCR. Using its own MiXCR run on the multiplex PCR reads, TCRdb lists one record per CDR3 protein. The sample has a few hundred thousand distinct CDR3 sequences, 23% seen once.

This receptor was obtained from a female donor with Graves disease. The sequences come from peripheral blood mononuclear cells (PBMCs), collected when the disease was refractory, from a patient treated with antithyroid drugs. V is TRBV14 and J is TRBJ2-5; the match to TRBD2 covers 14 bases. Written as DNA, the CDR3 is TGTGCCAGCAGCCAAGAGTCGGGACTAGCGGGAGTCCAAGAGACCCAGTACTTC. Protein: CASSQESGLAGVQETQYF.